The 24 T cell receptor beta chains below all came from one sample that was sequenced in a study of cytomegalovirus exposure and HLA in healthy donors. The repertoire was sequenced with immunoSEQ multiplex PCR; TCRdb's copy has only in-frame clones and lacks some. The sample consists of tens of thousands of clones, 94% of them appearing once. Source material: PBMCs. These receptors all stem from a woman between 18 and 29 years old in good health and CMV-seropositive.

The J gene is TRBJ2-2, the V gene TRBV29-1; tentatively, D is TRBD1 (5 bases). CDR1 and CDR2 (germline): SQVTM, ANQGSEA. CDR3 length: 13 amino acids. V shed 4 bases and J shed 1 base, with 7 bases lying between them. The chain's CDR3 is CSVATVNTGELFF. The CDR3 DNA reads TGCAGCGTTGCGACAGTGAACACCGGGGAGCTGTTTTTT.

This clone came up once. The chain employs TRBV11-2 and TRBJ1-4, with D maybe TRBD1 (6 bases). Germline V lookup: CDR1 SGHAT, CDR2 FQNNGV. The CDR3 spans 16 residues. Trimming pared 5 bases from V and 7 bases from J, leaving 20 bases between. As DNA, the CDR3 is TGTGCCAGCAGCGACGGAGGACAGCCTGGTGGTGAAAAACTGTTTTTT. Its protein product is CASSDGGQPGGEKLFF.

The chain joins TRBV5-1 to TRBJ2-3; D uncertain. This CDR3 is 14 amino acids long. Germline CDR1 and CDR2: SGHRS and YFSETQ. V was pared by 2 bases and J by 0 bases, with 7 bases between. CDR3 DNA sequence: TGCGCCAGCAGCTTCGGGTACAGCACAGATACGCAGTATTTT. Encoded protein: CASSFGYSTDTQYF. Supplemented by reference TRBV5-1 and TRBJ2-3, the full variable domain reads KAGVTQTPRYLIKTRGQQVTLSCSPISGHRSVSWYQQTPGQGLQFLFEYFSETQRNKGNFPGRFSGRQFSNSRSEMNVSTLELGDSALYLCASSFGYSTDTQYFGPGTRLTVL.

V and J are TRBV28 and TRBJ2-7; 9 nucleotides agree with TRBD1. V was pared by 3 bases and J by 2 bases, with 14 bases of the junction left unmatched. The germline gives CDR1 MDHEN, CDR2 SYDVKM. This CDR3 is built from 18 residues. The CDR3 sequence is CASSFFVPRTGETYEQYF. CDR3 in DNA: TGTGCCAGCAGTTTCTTTGTTCCGCGGACAGGGGAGACCTACGAGCAGTACTTC.

This sequence joins TRBV30 and TRBJ2-5; maybe TRBD1 (6 bases). The germline gives CDR1 GTSNPN, CDR2 SVGIG (reference sequence). V was clipped by 5 bases and J by 5 bases, with 21 bases between them. This CDR3 is built from 15 residues. The CDR3 here is CAWDSGAGLSETQYF. The DNA for the CDR3 is TGTGCCTGGGACTCAGGGGCCGGTTTGTCCGAGACCCAGTACTTC.

On this clone itself: Other DNA sequences from this sample encode an identical CDR3 as well. The chain joins TRBV9 to TRBJ2-6; maybe TRBD2 (6 bases). The CDR3 has 15 amino acids. The V end was cut by 4 bases, the J end by 1 base, with 9 bases between. Per germline, CDR1 SGDLS and CDR2 YYNGEE. The CDR3 sequence is CASSLRGSGANVLTF. As DNA, the CDR3 is TGTGCCAGCAGCTTGCGGGGATCTGGGGCCAACGTCCTGACTTTC.

This rearrangement joins TRBV28 to TRBJ1-1; D may be TRBD1 (5 bases). The CDR3 is 13 residues long. Germline lookup yields CDR1 MDHEN and CDR2 SYDVKM. The V and J ends lost 2 bases and 8 bases respectively, with 12 bases between them. In nucleotides, the CDR3 is TGTGCCAGCAGTTTAGACAGTACGAAGGAAGCTTTCTTT. It yields the protein CASSLDSTKEAFF.

V gene TRBV27 combines with J gene TRBJ2-5; TRBD1 matches 10 bases. The junction had 9 bases not matched to a gene; V was cut back by 8 bases and J by 3 bases. The germline V gene has CDR1 MNHEY and CDR2 SMNVEV (reference sequence). This CDR3 region has 15 residues. CDR3: CASWGQGTGEETQYF. CDR3 bases: TGTGCCAGCTGGGGGCAGGGGACAGGGGAAGAGACCCAGTACTTC.

The V gene is TRBV4-2, the J gene TRBJ2-1; 11 positions agree with TRBD2. Germline loops: CDR1 LGHNA, CDR2 YNFKEQ. V was clipped by 0 bases and J by 8 bases; unmatched bases: 9. The CDR3 sequence is 17 residues long. CDR3 residues: CASSQDIAGGHGDEQFF. As DNA, the CDR3 is TGTGCCAGCAGCCAAGATATAGCGGGAGGGCATGGGGATGAGCAGTTCTTC.

The chain employs TRBV7-2 and TRBJ1-5, with 7 bases lining up with TRBD1. This CDR3 has 16 residues. Trimming at V came to 4 bases and at J to 1 base, leaving 7 bases not matched to a gene. Germline V lookup: CDR1 SGHTA, CDR2 FQGNSA. CDR3 DNA: TGTGCCAGCAGCTACCGGGACAGAACGAGCAATCAGCCCCAGCATTTT. Protein: CASSYRDRTSNQPQHF.

The table lists this clone with a count of one. The V call is TRBV28, the J call TRBJ1-5, with TRBD1 matching over 7 bases. This CDR3 contains 16 residues. Germline V CDR1 and CDR2: MDHEN, SYDVKM. J lost 4 bases, V lost 1 base, and 7 bases had no gene match. In DNA form, the CDR3 reads TGTGCCAGCAGTTTATTAAGGGGGCGAGGGAATCAGCCCCAGCATTTT. This sequence encodes CASSLLRGRGNQPQHF.

The genes are TRBV5-6 and TRBJ1-1; the match to TRBD1 covers 7 bases. Germline loops: CDR1 SGHDT, CDR2 YYEEEE. Germline trimming cut 3 bases from V and 4 bases from J; bases unmatched to any gene: 6. The CDR3 runs 14 residues. The CDR3 DNA reads as TGTGCCAGCAGCTATACAGGGGAAGGCACTGAAGCTTTCTTT. This translates into CASSYTGEGTEAFF.

The chain has TRBV10-1 and TRBJ1-1; maybe TRBD1 (6 bases). The germline V gene encodes CDR1 WNHNN and CDR2 SYGVQD (reference sequence). V was shortened by 4 bases and J by 6 bases, with 15 bases between the two germline ends. This CDR3 is 14 amino acids long. The CDR3 DNA reads TGCGCCAGCAGTGTCTTGTACAGGGTCCCTGAAGCTTTCTTT. As protein: CASSVLYRVPEAFF.

The J gene is TRBJ1-2, the V gene TRBV5-6, with D unclear. Germline V gene lookup returns CDR1 SGHDT and CDR2 YYEEEE. Trimming removed 2 bases from V and 4 bases from J, with 12 bases in between. The CDR3 runs 14 residues. Written as DNA, the CDR3 is TGTGCCAGCAGCTTCGACACAATGGGCTATGGCTACACCTTC. Protein product: CASSFDTMGYGYTF.

V gene TRBV5-6 combines with J gene TRBJ2-7, with D possibly being TRBD1 (5 bases). CDR3 length: 13 amino acids. Germline loops: CDR1 SGHDT, CDR2 YYEEEE. V was shortened by 4 bases and J by 4 bases, with 12 bases between the two germline ends. CDR3 sequence: CASSDFSGYEQYF. CDR3 DNA sequence: TGTGCCAGCAGCGACTTTTCAGGGTACGAGCAGTACTTC.

The chain couples TRBV5-1 to TRBJ2-5; D is possibly TRBD2 (5 bases). CDR1 and CDR2 from the germline V gene are SGHRS and YFSETQ. The CDR3 sequence is 13 residues long. V dropped 2 bases and J dropped 1 base, with 6 bases sitting between them. The CDR3 region has the DNA TGCGCCAGCAGCTTCGGGGTCCAAGAGACCCAGTACTTC. Translated: CASSFGVQETQYF.

This clone has a handful of counts. The chain combines TRBV18 with TRBJ1-3; D is ambiguous. The germline gives CDR1 KGHSH, CDR2 LQKENI. CDR3 length: 13 amino acids. Trimming stripped 4 bases from V and 0 bases from J, with 4 bases between. The CDR3 nucleotides read TGTGCCAGCTCACGCGTCTCTGGAAACACCATATATTTT. Translation gives CASSRVSGNTIYF.

The chain is built from TRBV5-3 and TRBJ2-7; D unresolved. TRBV5-3 is noted as an ORF with a role that remains uncertain. The CDR3 has 11 amino acids. Trimming stripped 4 bases from V and 4 bases from J, with 6 bases between. The CDR3 DNA reads as TGTGCCAGAAGCCCCGGTTACGAGCAGTACTTC. Its protein is CARSPGYEQYF.

The J gene is TRBJ1-5, the V gene TRBV19; TRBD1 might be the D (5 bases). Germline assignment: CDR1 LNHDA and CDR2 SQIVND (reference sequence). V was cut by 9 bases and J by 0 bases, with 12 bases left in between. The CDR3 spans 14 residues. CDR3 loop: CASQRRGSNQPQHF. CDR3 nucleotide sequence: TGTGCCAGCCAAAGAAGGGGTAGCAATCAGCCCCAGCATTTT.

The chain employs TRBV10-2 and TRBJ2-3; 8 bases are shared with TRBD2. The CDR3 has 15 amino acids. Germline CDR1 is WSHSY and CDR2 is SAAADI. J gave up 2 bases and V 4 bases, and 5 bases lay outside the gene matches. In DNA, the CDR3 is TGCGCCAGCAGTGTCACTAGCGGAAACACAGATACGCAGTATTTT. It yields the protein CASSVTSGNTDTQYF.

This chain connects TRBV6-1 to TRBJ2-3; 9 bases align to TRBD2. The CDR3 covers 16 residues. Germline V CDR1 and CDR2: MNHNS, SASEGT. The junction had 4 bases not matched to a gene; V was cut back by 3 bases and J by 0 bases. The CDR3 here is CASSDIAGASTDTQYF. The CDR3 bases are TGTGCCAGCAGTGATATAGCGGGGGCTAGCACAGATACGCAGTATTTT.

V and J are TRBV4-3 and TRBJ2-7; tentative D call: TRBD1 (5 bases). Trimming took off 1 base at V and 0 bases at J, with 10 bases between the two ends. Per germline, CDR1 LGHNA and CDR2 YSLEER. There are 15 residues in the CDR3. The CDR3 DNA is TGCGCCAGCAGCCAAGCCCAGGGCGACTCCTACGAGCAGTACTTC. Amino acids: CASSQAQGDSYEQYF.

The chain is built from TRBV28 and TRBJ1-2; D is unresolved. CDR1 is MDHEN and CDR2 is SYDVKM in the germline V gene. The V end was cut by 3 bases, the J end by 6 bases, with 8 bases between. This CDR3 has 12 amino acids. CDR3 in DNA: TGTGCCAGCAGTTTGGCCCAACATGGCTACACCTTC. Protein product: CASSLAQHGYTF.

This clone occurred once. The V gene is TRBV5-5, the J gene TRBJ2-5, with 10 bases that match TRBD1. With V trimmed by 3 bases and J by 4 bases, 9 bases remained unmatched. Germline-derived CDR1 and CDR2 are SGHKS and YYEKEE (reference sequence). The CDR3 runs to 16 residues. The CDR3: CASSWGTGEAGETQYF. DNA of the CDR3: TGTGCCAGCAGCTGGGGGACAGGGGAGGCCGGAGAGACCCAGTACTTC.